What follows is one TCR beta chain and its context. Its antigen is unknown. Patients were ruled out by autoimmune disease history or systemic immunosuppression. Sequencing used immunoSEQ multiplex PCR; TCRdb keeps in-frame clones, though not all of them. The sample has 55,000 to 75,000 clones, around 83% seen once. The CDR3 loop spans 16 amino acids. After removal of 2 bases from V and 1 base from J, the junction contained 6 bases not matched to a gene. From germline, CDR1 is SGHVS and CDR2 FQNEAQ. The data belong to a study of OX40 agonist ivuxolimab in advanced cancers. Whole-study context: A history of anti-PD-1, anti-PD-L1 or anti-CTLA-4 therapy was acceptable, and 30% to 45% had some. Study-wide points: Nonresponders included some who also had low normalized T-cell clonal expansion.

Sequenced here: CD4+ or CD8+ T cells sorted from blood, sampled in a trial of the OX40 agonist ivuxolimab. This clonotype was obtained from an adult with an advanced solid tumor such as melanoma, head and neck, liver or kidney cancer. This chain joins TRBV7-8 and TRBJ1-1; 8 bases match TRBD1. In DNA, the CDR3 is TGTGCCAGCAGCTTACGCAGGGGGCTTGGGAACACTGAAGCTTTCTTT. Translated: CASSLRRGLGNTEAFF.